This T cell receptor beta chain was sequenced in a study of T cell changes during pregnancy in multiple sclerosis. The CDR3 runs to 12 residues. CDR1 and CDR2 (germline): SNHLY, FYNNEI. V lost 8 bases, J lost 11 bases, and 9 bases stayed unmatched. Libraries were prepared by immunoSEQ multiplex PCR; TCRdb keeps only in-frame clonotypes and omits some of them. This sample carries roughly 64,000 clones, approximately 90% of them seen once, and the ten largest clones take around 1.3%. The rearrangement uses TRBV2 and TRBJ1-1; TRBD1 matches at 9 bases. The starting material was peripheral blood, obtained in the second trimester of pregnancy. The receptor's source is a female donor with multiple sclerosis, enrolled in a pregnancy study. For the CDR3, the DNA is TGTGCCAGCCGCTTGGGACAGGGTAAGGCTTTCTTT. Its protein is CASRLGQGKAFF.